Listed here is a single T cell receptor (beta chain). No antigen is known for it. The assay was immunoSEQ multiplex PCR, and TCRdb's table has in-frame clones only and misses some. Of about 2 million clones in the sample, 90% to 95% were seen once. This CDR3 contains 18 residues. Germline loops: CDR1 SNHLY, CDR2 FYNNEI. V dropped 0 bases and J dropped 0 bases, with 17 bases sitting between them. The entry originates in a study of shared clonotypes between healthy human individuals. Study observations and caveats: Unshared clonotypes carried lower generation probabilities than those common to all four donors. Estimated richness was generally greater in naive than memory subsets.

The chain uses TRBV2 and TRBJ1-2; possibly TRBD1 for D (6 bases). The TCR was taken from a young man in good health. The source material was naive CD4+ T cells sorted from blood. Subset denoted: CD45RA+ positively selected. CDR3 protein: CASSEAMGGNRANYGYTF. In DNA, the CDR3 is TGTGCCAGCAGTGAAGCGATGGGGGGAAACAGGGCTAACTATGGCTACACCTTC.